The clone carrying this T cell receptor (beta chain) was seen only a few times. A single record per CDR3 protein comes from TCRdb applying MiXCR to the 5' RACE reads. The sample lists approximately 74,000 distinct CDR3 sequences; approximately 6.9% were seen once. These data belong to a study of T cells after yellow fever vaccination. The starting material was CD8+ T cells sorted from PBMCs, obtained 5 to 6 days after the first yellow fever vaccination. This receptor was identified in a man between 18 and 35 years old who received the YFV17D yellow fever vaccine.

CDR3 nucleotides: TGTGCCAGCCTCGGGGGGGGGGCAGATACGCAGTATTTT. Translated, it gives CASLGGGADTQYF. The chain employs TRBV6-5 and TRBJ2-3, with 8 bases that match TRBD2. This CDR3 region has 13 residues. V lost 8 bases to trimming and J lost 4 bases; unmatched junction nucleotides: 5. The germline CDR1 and CDR2 sequences are MNHEY and SVGAGI.